Each of the 12 T cell receptor beta chains below was sequenced from the same sample in a study of blood T cell repertoires in COVID-19. TCRdb's copy holds only in-frame clones and misses some; the assay was immunoSEQ multiplex PCR. Of more than 150,000 clones detected, 80% appear once; the ten largest clones hold 13% to 15%. The sequenced sample was PBMCs or T cells enriched from blood (not recorded which). Source of these receptors: a man aged 60 to 69 who had been exposed to COVID-19.

V is TRBV19 and J is TRBJ2-7; 7 bases align to TRBD2. CDR1 and CDR2 (germline): LNHDA, SQIVND (reference sequence). After removal of 3 bases from V and 4 bases from J, the junction contained 12 bases not matched to a gene. The CDR3 covers 16 residues. The CDR3 nucleotides are TGTGCCAGTAGTATTGTGGAGGGAGGGTTAGGGTACGAGCAGTACTTC. It codes for CASSIVEGGLGYEQYF.

The chain is built from TRBV7-2 and TRBJ1-1, with TRBD1 as a possible D gene (6 bases). The CDR3 sequence is 14 residues long. Germline V gene data show CDR1 as SGHTA and CDR2 as FQGNSA. Trimming pared 6 bases from V and 5 bases from J, leaving 16 bases between. CDR3 amino acids: CASSLRGGGTEAFF. CDR3 bases: TGTGCCAGCAGTCTCAGGGGCGGTGGGACTGAAGCTTTCTTT.

This rearrangement joins TRBV10-3 to TRBJ1-1, with 9 bases that match TRBD1. The CDR3 extends over 15 amino acids. Germline assignment: CDR1 ENHRY and CDR2 SYGVKD. V lost 5 bases, J lost 5 bases, and 9 bases stayed unmatched. The CDR3 loop is CAISLTGTGRTEAFF. The CDR3 nucleotides read TGTGCCATCAGTTTAACCGGGACAGGGAGAACTGAAGCTTTCTTT.

This clone was observed a few times. The chain recombines TRBV7-3 with TRBJ2-2; tentatively, D is TRBD2 (6 bases). The CDR3 consists of 15 residues. Germline assignment: CDR1 SGHTA and CDR2 FQGTGA. With 2 bases removed from V and 5 bases from J, the gap between germline ends came to 12 bases. In nucleotides, the CDR3 is TGTGCCAGCAGCTTAGCAGGGCGGGGTACCGGGGAGCTGTTTTTT. It yields the protein CASSLAGRGTGELFF.

This chain uses TRBV7-3 with TRBJ2-2; no firm D call. CDR3 length equals 13 residues. CDR1 is SGHTA, CDR2 FQGTGA, per germline. Deletions cut 2 bases from V and 4 bases from J, with 5 bases between. The CDR3 sequence is CASSLYLTGELFF. The CDR3 DNA follows: TGTGCCAGCAGCTTATATCTCACCGGGGAGCTGTTTTTT. The entire variable domain, with the rest obtained from reference TRBV7-3 and TRBJ2-2, is as follows: GAGVSQTPSNKVTEKGKYVELRCDPISGHTALYWYRQSLGQGPEFLIYFQGTGAADDSGLPNDRFFAVRPEGSVSTLKIQRTERGDSAVYLCASSLYLTGELFFGEGSRLTVL.

The genes are TRBV18 and TRBJ1-3; D is unresolved. V was trimmed by 3 bases and J by 0 bases, leaving 9 bases between them. The CDR3 is 15 amino acids. Germline CDR1 reads KGHSH; CDR2 reads LQKENI. CDR3 in DNA: TGTGCCAGCTCACCGTACGGGGACTCTGGAAACACCATATATTTT. Translated, it gives CASSPYGDSGNTIYF. The full variable domain, its missing parts supplied by reference TRBV18 and TRBJ1-3, is NAGVMQNPRHLVRRRGQEARLRCSPMKGHSHVYWYRQLPEEGLKFMVYLQKENIIDESGMPKERFSAEFPKEGPSILRIQQVVRGDSAAYFCASSPYGDSGNTIYFGEGSWLTVV.

CDR3 protein: CASSTGFPYEQYF. DNA of the CDR3: TGTGCCAGCAGTACAGGGTTCCCCTACGAGCAGTACTTC. The chain carries TRBV11-3 and TRBJ2-7; perhaps TRBD1 as D (6 bases). Trimming left V 6 bases short and J 2 bases short, with 11 bases between. The CDR3 spans 13 residues. CDR1 is SGHNT, CDR2 YENEEA, per germline.

This chain joins TRBV5-4 and TRBJ2-2; D gene unclear. The germline V gene has CDR1 SGHNT and CDR2 YYREEE (reference sequence). The CDR3 has 13 amino acids. V was shortened by 4 bases and J by 1 base, with 5 bases between the two germline ends. CDR3 in DNA: TGTGCCAGCAGCCCCAAGAACACCGGGGAGCTGTTTTTT. Its translation: CASSPKNTGELFF.

This clone was detected many times. V is TRBV6-1 and J is TRBJ2-7; 9 nucleotides align to TRBD1. Trimming cost V 3 bases and J 6 bases; bases outside gene matches: 12. The CDR3 sequence is 16 residues long. CDR1 MNHNS and CDR2 SASEGT come from the germline V gene. As DNA, the CDR3 is TGTGCCAGCAGTGACACAGGGGGCGGCCGAGCGACCGAGCAGTACTTC. Translating gives CASSDTGGGRATEQYF.

This chain joins TRBV9 and TRBJ1-2; D perhaps matches TRBD1 (5 bases). Germline V gives CDR1 SGDLS, CDR2 YYNGEE. CDR3 length: 13 residues. The ends were cut back, 3 bases at V and 7 bases at J, with 13 bases in the middle. The CDR3 protein is CASSEGPYIGYTF. CDR3 nucleotide sequence: TGTGCCAGCAGCGAGGGGCCCTACATTGGCTACACCTTC.

This sequence joins TRBV7-2 and TRBJ1-2; D is possibly TRBD1 (5 bases). With 1 base removed from V and 2 bases from J, the gap between germline ends came to 11 bases. The CDR3 runs to 15 residues. Germline V lookup: CDR1 SGHTA, CDR2 FQGNSA. CDR3 sequence: CASSLDSGLNYGYTF. In DNA, the CDR3 is TGTGCCAGCAGCTTAGATTCAGGGCTGAACTATGGCTACACCTTC.

The rearrangement links TRBV7-6 to TRBJ1-5; 10 bases are a match to TRBD1. The germline gives CDR1 SGHVS, CDR2 FNYEAQ. The CDR3 spans 16 residues. With 5 bases clipped from V and 4 bases from J, the junction kept 8 bases outside the gene matches. For the CDR3, the DNA is TGTGCCAGCAGCCCGTATGGACAGGGGGGAAATCAGCCCCAGCATTTT. This sequence encodes CASSPYGQGGNQPQHF. The complete variable domain, with remaining parts taken from reference TRBV7-6 and TRBJ1-5, reads GAGVSQSPRYKVTKRGQDVALRCDPISGHVSLYWYRQALGQGPEFLTYFNYEAQQDKSGLPNDRFSAERPEGSISTLTIQRTEQRDSAMYRCASSPYGQGGNQPQHFGDGTRLSIL.